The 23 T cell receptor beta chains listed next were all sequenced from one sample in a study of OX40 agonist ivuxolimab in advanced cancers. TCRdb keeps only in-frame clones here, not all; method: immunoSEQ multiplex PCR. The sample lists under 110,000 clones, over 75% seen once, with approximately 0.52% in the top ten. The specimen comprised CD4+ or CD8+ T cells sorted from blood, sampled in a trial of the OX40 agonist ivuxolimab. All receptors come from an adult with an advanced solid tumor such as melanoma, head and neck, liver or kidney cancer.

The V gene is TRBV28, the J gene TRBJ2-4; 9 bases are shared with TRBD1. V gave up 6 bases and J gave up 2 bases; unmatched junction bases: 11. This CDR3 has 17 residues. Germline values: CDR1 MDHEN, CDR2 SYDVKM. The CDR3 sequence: CASRELTGGETKNIQYF. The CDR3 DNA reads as TGTGCCAGCAGGGAGTTAACAGGGGGCGAAACCAAAAACATTCAGTACTTC.

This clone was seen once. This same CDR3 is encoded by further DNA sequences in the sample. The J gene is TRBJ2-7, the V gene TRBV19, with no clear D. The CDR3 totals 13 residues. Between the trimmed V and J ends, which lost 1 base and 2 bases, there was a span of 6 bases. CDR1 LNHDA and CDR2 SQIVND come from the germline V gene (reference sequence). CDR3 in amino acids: CASSIGTPYEQYF. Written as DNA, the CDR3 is TGTGCCAGTAGTATAGGAACTCCCTACGAGCAGTACTTC. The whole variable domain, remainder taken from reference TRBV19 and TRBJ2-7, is DGGITQSPKYLFRKEGQNVTLSCEQNLNHDAMYWYRQDPGQGLRLIYYSQIVNDFQKGDIAEGYSVSREKKESFPLTVTSAQKNPTAFYLCASSIGTPYEQYFGPGTRLTVT.

CDR3 region: CASRREGVYGYTF. The CDR3 DNA reads as TGTGCCAGCAGGCGAGAAGGGGTTTATGGCTACACCTTC. The chain carries TRBV28 and TRBJ1-2; perhaps TRBD1 as D (5 bases). The CDR3 is made up of 13 amino acids. Germline-derived CDR1 and CDR2 are MDHEN and SYDVKM. The V end was cut by 6 bases, the J end by 5 bases, with 13 bases between.

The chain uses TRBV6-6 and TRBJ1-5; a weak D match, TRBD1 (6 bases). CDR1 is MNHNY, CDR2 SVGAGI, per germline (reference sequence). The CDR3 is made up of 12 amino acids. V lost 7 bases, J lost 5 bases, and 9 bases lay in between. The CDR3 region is CASKAGDQPQHF. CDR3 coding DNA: TGTGCCAGCAAGGCAGGGGATCAGCCCCAGCATTTT.

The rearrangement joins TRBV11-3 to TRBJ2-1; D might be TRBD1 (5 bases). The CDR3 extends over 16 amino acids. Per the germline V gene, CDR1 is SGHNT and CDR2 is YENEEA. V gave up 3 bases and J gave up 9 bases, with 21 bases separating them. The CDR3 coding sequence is TGTGCCAGCAGCTTGATTAAGGGGATCAGGGCGAGTGAGCAGTTCTTC. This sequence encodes CASSLIKGIRASEQFF.

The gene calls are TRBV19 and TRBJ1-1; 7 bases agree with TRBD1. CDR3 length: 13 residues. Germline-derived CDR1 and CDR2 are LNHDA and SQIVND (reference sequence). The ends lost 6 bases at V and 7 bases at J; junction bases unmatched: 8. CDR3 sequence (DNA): TGTGCCAGTAGAGTAGACAGGGAGGATGAAGCTTTCTTT. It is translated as CASRVDREDEAFF.

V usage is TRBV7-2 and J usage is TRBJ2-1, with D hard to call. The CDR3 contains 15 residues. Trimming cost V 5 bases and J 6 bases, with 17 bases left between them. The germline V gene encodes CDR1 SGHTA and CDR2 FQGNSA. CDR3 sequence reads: CASSPRTDRGNEQFF. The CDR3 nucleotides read TGTGCCAGCAGCCCGCGGACCGACCGCGGCAATGAGCAGTTCTTC. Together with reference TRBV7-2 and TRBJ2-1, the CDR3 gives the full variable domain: GAGVSQSPSNKVTEKGKDVELRCDPISGHTALYWYRQSLGQGLEFLIYFQGNSAPDKSGLPSDRFSAERTGGSVSTLTIQRTQQEDSAVYLCASSPRTDRGNEQFFGPGTRLTVL.

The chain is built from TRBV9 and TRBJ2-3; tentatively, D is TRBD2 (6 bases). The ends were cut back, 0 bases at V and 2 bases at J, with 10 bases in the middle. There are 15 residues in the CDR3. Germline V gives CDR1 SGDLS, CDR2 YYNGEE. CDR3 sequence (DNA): TGTGCCAGCAGCGTAGGACCGGGAGACACAGATACGCAGTATTTT. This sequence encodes CASSVGPGDTDTQYF.

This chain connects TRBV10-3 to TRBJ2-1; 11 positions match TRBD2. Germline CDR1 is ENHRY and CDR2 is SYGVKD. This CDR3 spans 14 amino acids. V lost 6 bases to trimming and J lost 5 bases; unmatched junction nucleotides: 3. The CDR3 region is CAISLSGGDNEQFF. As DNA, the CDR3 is TGTGCCATCAGCCTTAGCGGGGGGGACAATGAGCAGTTCTTC.

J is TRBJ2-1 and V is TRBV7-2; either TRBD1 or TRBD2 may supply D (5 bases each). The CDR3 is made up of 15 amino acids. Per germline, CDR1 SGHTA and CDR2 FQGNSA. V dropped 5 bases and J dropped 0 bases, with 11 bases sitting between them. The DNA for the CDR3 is TGTGCCAGCAGCCAAACTGGGACCTCCTACAATGAGCAGTTCTTC. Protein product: CASSQTGTSYNEQFF.

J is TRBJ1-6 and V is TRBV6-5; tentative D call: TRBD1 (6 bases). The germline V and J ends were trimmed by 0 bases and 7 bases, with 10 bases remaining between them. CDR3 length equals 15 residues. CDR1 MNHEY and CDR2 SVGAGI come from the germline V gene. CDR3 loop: CASSYSHRVNSPLHF. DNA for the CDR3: TGTGCCAGCAGTTACTCCCACAGGGTAAATTCACCCCTCCACTTT.

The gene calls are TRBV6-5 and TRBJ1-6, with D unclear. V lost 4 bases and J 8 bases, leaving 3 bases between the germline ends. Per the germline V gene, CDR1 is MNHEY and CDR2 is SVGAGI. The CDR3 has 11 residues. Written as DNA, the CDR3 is TGTGCCAGCAGTTCCGATTCACCCCTCCACTTT. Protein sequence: CASSSDSPLHF.

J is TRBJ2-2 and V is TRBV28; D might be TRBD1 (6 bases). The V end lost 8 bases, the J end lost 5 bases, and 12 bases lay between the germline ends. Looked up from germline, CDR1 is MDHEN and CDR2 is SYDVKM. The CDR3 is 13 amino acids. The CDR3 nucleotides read TGTGCCAGCTGCCCCGACAGGACCGGGGAGCTGTTTTTT. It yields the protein CASCPDRTGELFF. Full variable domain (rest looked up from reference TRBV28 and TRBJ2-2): DVKVTQSSRYLVKRTGEKVFLECVQDMDHENMFWYRQDPGLGLRLIYFSYDVKMKEKGDIPEGYSVSREKKERFSLILESASTNQTSMYLCASCPDRTGELFFGEGSRLTVL.

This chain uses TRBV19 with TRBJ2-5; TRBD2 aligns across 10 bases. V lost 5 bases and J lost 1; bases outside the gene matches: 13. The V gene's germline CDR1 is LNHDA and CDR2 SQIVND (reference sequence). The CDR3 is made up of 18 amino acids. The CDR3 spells CASSSGVTSGVLQETQYF. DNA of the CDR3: TGTGCCAGTAGTTCAGGTGTAACTAGCGGGGTGCTCCAAGAGACCCAGTACTTC.

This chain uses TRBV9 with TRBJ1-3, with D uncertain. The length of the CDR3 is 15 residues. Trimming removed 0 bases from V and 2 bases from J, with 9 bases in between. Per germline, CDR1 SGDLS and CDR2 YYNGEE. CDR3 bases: TGTGCCAGCAGCGTAGTGGAAGACACTGGAAACACCATATATTTT. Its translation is CASSVVEDTGNTIYF.

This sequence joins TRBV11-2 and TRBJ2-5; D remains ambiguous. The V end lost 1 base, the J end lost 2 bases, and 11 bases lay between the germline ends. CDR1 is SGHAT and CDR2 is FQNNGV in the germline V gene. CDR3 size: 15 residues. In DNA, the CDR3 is TGTGCCAGCAGCTTAGGGTTTGGTCGGCAAGAGACCCAGTACTTC. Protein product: CASSLGFGRQETQYF.

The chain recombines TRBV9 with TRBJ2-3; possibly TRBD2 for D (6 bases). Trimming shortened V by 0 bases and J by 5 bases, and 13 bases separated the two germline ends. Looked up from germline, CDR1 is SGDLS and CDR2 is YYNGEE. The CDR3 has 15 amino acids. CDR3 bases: TGTGCCAGCAGCGTAGCCCCCGGAGGGATAGATACGCAGTATTTT. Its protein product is CASSVAPGGIDTQYF.

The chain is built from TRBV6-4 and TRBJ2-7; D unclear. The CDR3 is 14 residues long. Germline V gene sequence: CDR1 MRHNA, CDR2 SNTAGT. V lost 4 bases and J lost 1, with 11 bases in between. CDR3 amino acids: CASSAPTGSYEQYF. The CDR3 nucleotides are TGTGCCAGCAGTGCCCCAACGGGTTCCTACGAGCAGTACTTC.

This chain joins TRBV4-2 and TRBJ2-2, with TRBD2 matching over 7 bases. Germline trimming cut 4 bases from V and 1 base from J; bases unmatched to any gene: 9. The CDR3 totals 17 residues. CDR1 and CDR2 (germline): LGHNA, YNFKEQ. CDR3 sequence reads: CASSPTALAGNTGELFF. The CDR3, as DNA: TGTGCCAGCAGCCCGACAGCTTTAGCGGGGAACACCGGGGAGCTGTTTTTT.

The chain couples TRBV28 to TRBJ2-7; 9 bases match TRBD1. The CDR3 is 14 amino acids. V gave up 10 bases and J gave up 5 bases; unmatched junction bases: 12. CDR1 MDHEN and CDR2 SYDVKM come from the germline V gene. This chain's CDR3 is CATYSGTGRHEQYF. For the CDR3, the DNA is TGTGCCACCTATTCTGGGACAGGGCGTCACGAGCAGTACTTC.

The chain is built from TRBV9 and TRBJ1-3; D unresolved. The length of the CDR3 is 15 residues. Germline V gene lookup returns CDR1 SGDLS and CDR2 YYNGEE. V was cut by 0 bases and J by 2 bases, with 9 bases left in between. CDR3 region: CASSVDGGPGNTIYF. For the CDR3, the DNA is TGTGCCAGCAGCGTAGACGGTGGGCCTGGAAACACCATATATTTT.

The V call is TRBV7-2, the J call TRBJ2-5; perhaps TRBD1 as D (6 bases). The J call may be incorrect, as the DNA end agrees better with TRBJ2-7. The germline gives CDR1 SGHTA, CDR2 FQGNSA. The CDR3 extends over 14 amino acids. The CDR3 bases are TGTGCCAGCAGCTTAGGACAGGCAAACTACGAGCAGTACTTC. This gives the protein CASSLGQANYEQYF.

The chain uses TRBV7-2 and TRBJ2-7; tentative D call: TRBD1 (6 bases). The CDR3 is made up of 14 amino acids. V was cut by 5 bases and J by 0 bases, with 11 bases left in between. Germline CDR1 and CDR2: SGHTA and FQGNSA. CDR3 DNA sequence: TGTGCCAGCAGCCGAGGACAGTTCTCCTACGAGCAGTACTTC. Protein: CASSRGQFSYEQYF.